This TCR beta chain came from a study of blood T cell repertoires in COVID-19. The germline V gene has CDR1 MNHNS and CDR2 SASEGT. The V end lost 0 bases, the J end lost 4 bases, and 12 bases lay between the germline ends. The CDR3 is 15 amino acids. Some clones are missing from TCRdb's copy, which holds only in-frame ones; the method was immunoSEQ multiplex PCR. The sample yields over 300,000 clones, 65% to 90% seen once. The chain has TRBV6-1 and TRBJ1-2; D is uncertain. The sequencing sample was made of peripheral blood. The origin of this receptor is a human donor in a cohort sampled during active COVID-19. The CDR3 sequence: CASSEALRPFYGYTF. The CDR3 DNA reads TGTGCCAGCAGTGAAGCGCTGCGGCCGTTCTATGGCTACACCTTC.